The rows below give T cell receptor beta chains drawn from one sample of a study of graft-versus-host responses after intestinal transplantation. These receptors have no identified antigens. Here immunoSEQ multiplex PCR was the method, and the copy in TCRdb shows in-frame clones only, minus some. The sample shows some 86,000 clones, 90% to 95% of them seen only once. The sample was unstimulated CD4+ T cells sorted from spleen or lymph node cells, taken before intestinal transplant. The receptor set was obtained from a human donor who received an intestinal transplant. The CDR3 runs from the conserved cysteine through the conserved F or W. Fields, in order: clone size, J gene, D gene, V gene, CDR3 protein, CDR3 DNA. A D gene is named only where the DNA matches it firmly. The size field is filled for only some rows; it gives once, few, many or a size class.

clone_size: -
j_call: TRBJ2-7
d_call: TRBD2
v_call: TRBV5-6
cdr3_aa: CASSSPAGAEQYF
cdr3_nt: TGTGCCAGCAGCTCGCCGGCGGGAGCCGAGCAGTACTTC

clone_size: -
j_call: TRBJ2-2
d_call: -
v_call: TRBV7-2
cdr3_aa: CASSPTLGTGELFF
cdr3_nt: TGTGCCAGCAGCCCGACACTCGGAACCGGGGAGCTGTTTTTT

clone_size: -
j_call: TRBJ1-1
d_call: -
v_call: TRBV7-2
cdr3_aa: CASSARGNTEAFF
cdr3_nt: TGTGCCAGCAGCGCCAGGGGGAACACTGAAGCTTTCTTT

clone_size: -
j_call: TRBJ2-7
d_call: TRBD1
v_call: TRBV7-6
cdr3_aa: CASSIGTGGYEQYF
cdr3_nt: TGTGCCAGCAGTATAGGGACAGGGGGCTACGAGCAGTACTTC

clone_size: -
j_call: TRBJ2-7
d_call: TRBD1
v_call: TRBV7-9
cdr3_aa: CASSLQLGRDREKQYF
cdr3_nt: TGTGCCAGCAGCTTACAGTTAGGCCGGGACAGGGAAAAGCAGTACTTC

clone_size: -
j_call: TRBJ1-1
d_call: TRBD1
v_call: TRBV5-6
cdr3_aa: CASSLFATGAFF
cdr3_nt: TGTGCCAGCAGCTTGTTCGCGACAGGGGCTTTCTTT

clone_size: -
j_call: TRBJ2-7
d_call: -
v_call: TRBV2
cdr3_aa: CASSRRGGAYEQYF
cdr3_nt: TGTGCCAGCAGTAGGCGAGGGGGGGCCTACGAGCAGTACTTC

clone_size: -
j_call: TRBJ1-1
d_call: TRBD1
v_call: TRBV18
cdr3_aa: CASSPRRDSLNTEAFF
cdr3_nt: TGTGCCAGCTCACCACGGAGGGACAGCCTGAACACTGAAGCTTTCTTT

clone_size: -
j_call: TRBJ2-3
d_call: TRBD2
v_call: TRBV30
cdr3_aa: CAWKQTSASTDTQYF
cdr3_nt: TGTGCCTGGAAGCAGACTAGCGCCAGCACAGATACGCAGTATTTT

clone_size: -
j_call: TRBJ2-5
d_call: -
v_call: TRBV5-1
cdr3_aa: CASSLVPTATETQYF
cdr3_nt: TGCGCCAGCAGCTTGGTCCCCACAGCTACGGAGACCCAGTACTTC

clone_size: -
j_call: TRBJ2-3
d_call: -
v_call: TRBV7-2
cdr3_aa: CASSLDRSTTDTQYF
cdr3_nt: TGTGCCAGCAGCTTAGACAGGTCAACCACAGATACGCAGTATTTT

clone_size: -
j_call: TRBJ2-7
d_call: -
v_call: TRBV29-1
cdr3_aa: CSAGIFRGRYEQYF
cdr3_nt: TGCAGCGCTGGAATATTCAGGGGCCGATACGAGCAGTACTTC

clone_size: -
j_call: TRBJ2-2
d_call: -
v_call: TRBV18
cdr3_aa: CASSRTPGLYTGELFF
cdr3_nt: TGTGCCAGCTCCCGCACGCCGGGACTGTACACCGGGGAGCTGTTTTTT

clone_size: -
j_call: TRBJ2-2
d_call: -
v_call: TRBV28
cdr3_aa: CASDSYNTGELFF
cdr3_nt: TGTGCCAGCGACAGCTATAACACCGGGGAGCTGTTTTTT

clone_size: -
j_call: TRBJ1-2
d_call: -
v_call: TRBV7-9
cdr3_aa: CASSPTTTGPHTIGYTF
cdr3_nt: TGTGCCAGCAGCCCGACAACAACAGGGCCCCATACGATCGGCTACACCTTC

clone_size: -
j_call: TRBJ1-6
d_call: -
v_call: TRBV30
cdr3_aa: CAWSRNSPLHF
cdr3_nt: TGTGCCTGGAGCCGTAATTCCCCCCTCCACTTT

clone_size: -
j_call: TRBJ1-2
d_call: TRBD1
v_call: TRBV14
cdr3_aa: CASSQVQGTGLDRYTF
cdr3_nt: TGTGCCAGCAGCCAAGTCCAGGGGACAGGTCTGGACCGCTACACCTTC

clone_size: once
j_call: TRBJ1-1
d_call: -
v_call: TRBV7-6
cdr3_aa: CASSFEEVYTEAFF
cdr3_nt: TGTGCCAGCAGCTTCGAGGAAGTATACACTGAAGCTTTCTTT

clone_size: -
j_call: TRBJ1-3
d_call: -
v_call: TRBV6-6
cdr3_aa: CASSRGTSRGGNTIYF
cdr3_nt: TGTGCCAGCAGTCGTGGGACCTCGCGGGGGGGAAACACCATATATTTT

clone_size: -
j_call: TRBJ2-5
d_call: TRBD1
v_call: TRBV6-1
cdr3_aa: CASSLDRGETQYF
cdr3_nt: TGTGCCAGCAGCCTCGACAGGGGAGAGACCCAGTACTTC

clone_size: -
j_call: TRBJ1-3
d_call: -
v_call: TRBV7-9
cdr3_aa: CASSLGGTSGNTIYF
cdr3_nt: TGTGCCAGCAGCTTAGGAGGGACTTCTGGAAACACCATATATTTT

clone_size: -
j_call: TRBJ1-1
d_call: -
v_call: TRBV14
cdr3_aa: CASSQAQGTNPNTEAFF
cdr3_nt: TGTGCCAGCAGCCAAGCCCAAGGGACAAATCCGAACACTGAAGCTTTCTTT

clone_size: -
j_call: TRBJ2-7
d_call: -
v_call: TRBV29-1
cdr3_aa: CSVELGRAVREQYF
cdr3_nt: TGCAGCGTTGAGCTGGGCAGGGCCGTTCGGGAGCAGTACTTC

clone_size: -
j_call: TRBJ2-3
d_call: -
v_call: TRBV7-2
cdr3_aa: CASSPQGSDTQYF
cdr3_nt: TGTGCCAGCAGCCCCCAGGGATCCGATACGCAGTATTTT

clone_size: -
j_call: TRBJ1-3
d_call: TRBD1
v_call: TRBV30
cdr3_aa: CAWSVRGGTGNTIYF
cdr3_nt: TGTGCCTGGAGTGTAAGAGGGGGCACTGGAAACACCATATATTTT